This note documents a single T cell receptor (beta chain) sequence. This sample was included in a study of T cell changes during pregnancy in multiple sclerosis. Here immunoSEQ multiplex PCR was the method, and the copy in TCRdb shows in-frame clones only, minus some. Of about 59,000 clones listed, about 90% are singletons. This CDR3 has 14 amino acids. V lost 4 bases, J lost 2 bases, and 3 bases stayed unmatched. Per germline, CDR1 LNHDA and CDR2 SQIVND (reference sequence). The TCR sequence derives from a female donor in good health, enrolled as a control in a pregnancy study. The specimen comprised peripheral blood, sampled in the first trimester of pregnancy. The chain carries TRBV19 and TRBJ2-7, with 9 bases lining up with TRBD1. The CDR3 spells CASSKGQGTYEQYF. The DNA of the CDR3 is TGTGCCAGTAGTAAGGGACAGGGTACCTACGAGCAGTACTTC.